Following are 16 T cell receptor beta chains from one sample sequenced in a study of vaccination effects on CD4 cells after COVID-19. Viral peptide pool expansion of antigen-specific CD4+ T cells preceded sequencing in the ViraFEST assay. Culturing for nine to ten days preceded CD4+ T cell isolation. Participants received two doses of either the BNT162b2 or mRNA-1273 vaccine. No antigens are known for them. Some clones are missing from TCRdb's copy, which holds only in-frame ones; the method was immunoSEQ multiplex PCR. The table lists about 48,000 clones, over 60% of them singletons. This specimen was CD4+ T cells from PBMCs cultured with HCoV-OC43 spike peptides, taken after COVID-19 vaccination. Subset defined: HCoV-OC43 spike overlapping peptide pool stimulation. Receptor source: a human donor who received a COVID-19 vaccine.

In DNA, the CDR3 is TGTGCCAGCAGAAGACCCGGGACAGGCGTTTACGAGCAGTACTTC. As protein: CASRRPGTGVYEQYF. The J gene is TRBJ2-7, the V gene TRBV27; 8 bases match TRBD1. Germline V gene sequence: CDR1 MNHEY, CDR2 SMNVEV (reference sequence). This CDR3 has 15 amino acids. V lost 6 bases and J lost 4; bases outside the gene matches: 11.

In this sample, this clone turned up a few times. The chain combines TRBV6-5 with TRBJ1-2; 9 nucleotides agree with TRBD1. The germline V gene encodes CDR1 MNHEY and CDR2 SVGAGI. There are 14 residues in the CDR3. J gave up 2 bases and V 6 bases, and 4 bases lay outside the gene matches. The CDR3 loop reads CASRYGTGNYGYTF. CDR3 sequence (DNA): TGTGCCAGCAGATATGGGACAGGGAACTATGGCTACACCTTC.

The chain links TRBV27 to TRBJ2-7; D is perhaps TRBD1 (5 bases). The germline V gene has CDR1 MNHEY and CDR2 SMNVEV (reference sequence). Trimming took off 5 bases at V and 3 bases at J, with 11 bases between the two ends. This CDR3 contains 13 residues. The CDR3 sequence: CASSEDSNYEQYF. The DNA for the CDR3 is TGTGCCAGCAGTGAAGACAGCAACTACGAGCAGTACTTC.

This chain connects TRBV6-6 to TRBJ1-1; no reliable D call. This CDR3 has 14 residues. From germline, CDR1 is MNHNY and CDR2 SVGAGI (reference sequence). Trimming removed 0 bases from V and 2 bases from J, with 7 bases in between. CDR3 in amino acids: CASSYSGGNTEAFF. CDR3 coding DNA: TGTGCCAGCAGTTACTCGGGTGGCAACACTGAAGCTTTCTTT.

The rearrangement uses TRBV5-1 and TRBJ2-7; 9 bases agree with TRBD1. This CDR3 is 15 amino acids long. Germline CDR1 reads SGHRS; CDR2 reads YFSETQ. The V gene end was trimmed by 3 bases and the J gene end by 0 bases; junction bases not matched to a gene: 4. The CDR3 sequence: CASSWDRESSYEQYF. The CDR3 bases are TGCGCCAGCAGCTGGGACAGGGAGAGCTCCTACGAGCAGTACTTC.

This clone was counted only a few times. The V call is TRBV11-3, the J call TRBJ2-6; possible D gene TRBD1, 7 bases. Germline CDR1 SGHNT, CDR2 YENEEA. This CDR3 comprises 15 residues. The V and J ends lost 8 bases and 2 bases respectively, with 13 bases between them. CDR3 sequence (DNA): TGTGCCAGCTCGGCAGGGGGGACTGGGGCCAACGTCCTGACTTTC. It specifies CASSAGGTGANVLTF.

For the CDR3, the DNA is TGTGCCAGCAGCACCCGGGACAGTCCTAACTATGGCTACACCTTC. Protein sequence: CASSTRDSPNYGYTF. The chain carries TRBV11-2 and TRBJ1-2; TRBD1 aligns across 7 bases. This CDR3 has 15 amino acids. CDR1 and CDR2 (germline): SGHAT, FQNNGV. Trimming took 5 bases from V and 0 from J; bases not matched to a gene: 6.

This clone was counted once. The J gene is TRBJ1-1, the V gene TRBV3-1 (or the pseudogene TRBV3-2), with D unresolved. The V gene's germline CDR1 is LGHDT and CDR2 YNNKEL (reference sequence). This CDR3 has 13 residues. V shed 4 bases and J shed 0 bases, with 6 bases lying between them. CDR3 in amino acids: CASSLAVNTEAFF. CDR3 coding DNA: TGTGCCAGCAGCCTAGCGGTGAACACTGAAGCTTTCTTT.

J is TRBJ2-7 and V is TRBV7-8; D is unresolved. The CDR3 loop spans 13 amino acids. Germline assignment: CDR1 SGHVS and CDR2 FQNEAQ. V was clipped by 0 bases and J by 5 bases, with 8 bases between them. CDR3 amino acids: CASSLAVFHEQYF. CDR3 in DNA: TGTGCCAGCAGCTTAGCTGTGTTTCACGAGCAGTACTTC. Looking up the rest from reference TRBV7-8 and TRBJ2-7 gives the full variable domain: GAGVSQSPRYKVAKRGQDVALRCDPISGHVSLFWYQQALGQGPEFLTYFQNEAQLDKSGLPSDRFFAERPEGSVSTLKIQRTQQEDSAVYLCASSLAVFHEQYFGPGTRLTVT.

The chain has TRBV3-1 (or the pseudogene TRBV3-2) and TRBJ1-1; D is possibly TRBD1 (5 bases). Germline values: CDR1 LGHDT, CDR2 YNNKEL (reference sequence). Trimming removed 2 bases at V and 4 bases at J, with 8 bases between. The CDR3 spans 13 residues. The CDR3 is CASSQTGATEAFF. The CDR3 nucleotides are TGTGCCAGCAGCCAAACCGGGGCCACTGAAGCTTTCTTT.

The chain couples TRBV5-1 to TRBJ2-7; no clear D gene. With 0 bases removed from V and 1 base from J, the gap between germline ends came to 8 bases. Germline loops: CDR1 SGHRS, CDR2 YFSETQ. The CDR3 contains 14 residues. The CDR3 bases are TGCGCCAGCAGCTTGGCCACCCTTTCCTACGAGCAGTACTTC. Encoded protein: CASSLATLSYEQYF.

The rearrangement joins TRBV3-1 (or the pseudogene TRBV3-2) to TRBJ2-1, with 8 bases that match TRBD2. This CDR3 region has 16 residues. J was trimmed by 8 bases and V by 2 bases; bases with no gene match: 11. Germline assignment: CDR1 LGHDT and CDR2 YNNKEL (reference sequence). CDR3: CASSQSGGASNDEQFF. CDR3 DNA: TGTGCCAGCAGCCAATCGGGGGGGGCCTCCAATGATGAGCAGTTCTTC.

This chain connects TRBV15 to TRBJ1-4; 9 bases agree with TRBD1. The CDR3 sequence is 15 residues long. Germline V gene data show CDR1 as LNHNV and CDR2 as YYDKDF (reference sequence). V dropped 5 bases and J dropped 5; count of bases not matched to a gene: 6. The CDR3 DNA sequence: TGTGCCACCAGCGGTTCTGGACAGGGGAATGAAAAACTGTTTTTT. Amino acid sequence: CATSGSGQGNEKLFF.

The chain combines TRBV5-8 with TRBJ2-7; 12 bases agree with TRBD2. In germline, CDR1 is SGHTS, CDR2 YDEGEE. J gave up 4 bases and V 5 bases, and 4 bases lay outside the gene matches. The CDR3 is 14 amino acids. Here the CDR3 reads CASRGLAGSYEQYF. The CDR3 nucleotides read TGTGCCAGCAGGGGACTAGCGGGCTCTTACGAGCAGTACTTC.

In its sample, this clone is medium-sized. The chain joins TRBV19 to TRBJ2-1; 8 positions match TRBD2. Germline CDR1 LNHDA, CDR2 SQIVND (reference sequence). Germline trimming cut 2 bases from V and 2 bases from J; bases unmatched to any gene: 2. The CDR3 consists of 15 residues. CDR3 region: CASSISGGTYNEQFF. CDR3 coding DNA: TGTGCCAGTAGTATAAGCGGGGGCACCTACAATGAGCAGTTCTTC.

The chain couples TRBV3-1 (or the pseudogene TRBV3-2) to TRBJ1-2; weak D call: TRBD1 (5 bases). V was shortened by 4 bases and J by 6 bases, with 9 bases between the two germline ends. This CDR3 is 12 amino acids long. Germline loops: CDR1 LGHDT, CDR2 YNNKEL (reference sequence). The CDR3, as DNA: TGTGCCAGCAGCCGTCCGGGGCATGGCTACACCTTC. It codes for CASSRPGHGYTF.